This T cell receptor (beta chain) was profiled in a study of EBV T-cell therapy then PD-1 blockade in nasopharyngeal carcinoma. The CDR3 consists of 14 residues. Germline assignment: CDR1 SEHNR and CDR2 FQNEAQ (reference sequence). After removal of 5 bases from V and 6 bases from J, the junction contained 6 bases not matched to a gene. Treatment here: AdE1-LMPpoly-expanded autologous EBV-specific T-cell therapy followed by anti-PD-1 nivolumab. Sequencing used immunoSEQ multiplex PCR; TCRdb keeps in-frame clones, though not all of them. The sample has 17,000 or so clones, 80% to 85% seen once. With respect to this clone: Its antigen is unidentified.

The receptor was isolated from a man in his forties or fifties with nasopharyngeal carcinoma. The V and J genes are TRBV7-9 and TRBJ2-2; 7 positions match TRBD1. The sequences come from CD8+ T cells from blood, collected at day 0 from a patient whose treatment included autologous EBV-specific T cells and nivolumab. The CDR3 bases are TGTGCCAGCAGCCCACAGGGGCGGTCCGGGGAGCTGTTTTTT. This codes for CASSPQGRSGELFF.